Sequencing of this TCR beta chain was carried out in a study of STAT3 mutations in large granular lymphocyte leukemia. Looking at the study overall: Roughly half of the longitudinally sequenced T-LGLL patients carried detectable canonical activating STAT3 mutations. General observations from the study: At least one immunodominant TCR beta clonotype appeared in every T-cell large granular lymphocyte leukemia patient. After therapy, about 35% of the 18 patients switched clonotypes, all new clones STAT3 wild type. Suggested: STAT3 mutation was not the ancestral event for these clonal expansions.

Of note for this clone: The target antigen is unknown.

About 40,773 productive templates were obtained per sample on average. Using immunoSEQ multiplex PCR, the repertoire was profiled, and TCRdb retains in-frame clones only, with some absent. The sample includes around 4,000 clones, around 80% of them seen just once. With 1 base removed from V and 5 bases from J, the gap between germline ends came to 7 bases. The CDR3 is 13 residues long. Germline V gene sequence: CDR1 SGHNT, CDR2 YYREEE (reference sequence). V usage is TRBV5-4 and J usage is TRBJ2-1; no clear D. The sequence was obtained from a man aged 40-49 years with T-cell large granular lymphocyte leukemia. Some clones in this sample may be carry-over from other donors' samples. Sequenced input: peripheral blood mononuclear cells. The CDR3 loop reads CASSLTPDNEQFF. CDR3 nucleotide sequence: TGTGCCAGCAGCTTGACTCCTGACAATGAGCAGTTCTTC.